The 10 T cell receptor beta chains below were found in one sample sequenced in a study of response to subunit inactivated influenza vaccine. TCRdb used MiXCR to reprocess the RT-PCR reads, holding one entry per CDR3 protein. The sample shows roughly 700,000 distinct CDR3 sequences, approximately 13% of them seen only once. Specimen: PBMCs from blood, collected 14 to 15 days before vaccination. These receptor sequences come from a man aged 50-59 years who received an inactivated influenza vaccine.

This clonotype was counted only a few times. J is TRBJ2-2 and V is TRBV27; D is perhaps TRBD1 or TRBD2 (5 bases each). This CDR3 has 16 amino acids. Germline assignment: CDR1 MNHEY and CDR2 SMNVEV (reference sequence). Between the trimmed V and J ends, which lost 0 bases and 8 bases, there was a span of 16 bases. The CDR3 DNA is TGTGCCAGCAGTTTATCACGGGGCCCTGTAGGGGGGGAGCTGTTTTTT. It translates to CASSLSRGPVGGELFF.

This clonotype was picked up one time. The rearrangement links TRBV20-1 to TRBJ2-1; tentative D call: TRBD2 (6 bases). The CDR3 has 18 residues. Per the germline V gene, CDR1 is DFQATT and CDR2 is SNEGSKA (reference sequence). The V and J ends lost 1 base and 7 bases respectively, with 26 bases between them. This chain's CDR3 is CSARGRERSARYGNEQFF. CDR3 sequence (DNA): TGCAGTGCTAGAGGGAGGGAGAGAAGCGCGCGGTATGGGAATGAGCAGTTCTTC.

This clonotype has only a few counts. The rearrangement links TRBV4-3 to TRBJ1-4, with a weak D call TRBD1 (5 bases). This CDR3 contains 13 residues. Germline lookup yields CDR1 LGHNA and CDR2 YSLEER. The V gene lost 8 bases and the J gene lost 10 bases, with 17 bases spanning the gap. This CDR3 is CASSQAGGGKLFF. The CDR3, as DNA: TGCGCCAGCTCCCAAGCGGGGGGAGGAAAACTGTTTTTT.

This chain links TRBV7-2 with TRBJ2-1; 11 positions agree with TRBD1. Germline V gives CDR1 SGHTA, CDR2 FQGNSA. V dropped 1 base and J dropped 6; count of bases not matched to a gene: 5. The CDR3 totals 16 residues. CDR3 in DNA: TGTGCCAGCAGCTTAGTATCCGGGACAGGGGGCAATGAGCAGTTCTTC. Protein sequence: CASSLVSGTGGNEQFF.

This clonotype was found many times. The chain joins TRBV29-1 to TRBJ2-1, with 8 bases aligning to TRBD1. The junction had 5 bases not matched to a gene; V was cut back by 7 bases and J by 0 bases. Looked up from germline, CDR1 is SQVTM and CDR2 is ANQGSEA. The CDR3 contains 14 residues. The CDR3 DNA reads TGCAGCGGTTCACAGGGGGGCTCCTACAATGAGCAGTTCTTC. Protein product: CSGSQGGSYNEQFF.

This clonotype turned up a few times. The CDR3 DNA is TGTGCCAGCGGGCAGGGCCCGGATACGCAGTATTTT. Amino acid sequence: CASGQGPDTQYF. The J gene is TRBJ2-3, the V gene TRBV2, with D perhaps matching TRBD1 (5 bases). This CDR3 has 12 amino acids. Germline lookup yields CDR1 SNHLY and CDR2 FYNNEI. V was clipped by 8 bases and J by 6 bases, with 12 bases between them. Full variable domain (missing parts from reference TRBV2 and TRBJ2-3): EPEVTQTPSHQVTQMGQEVILRCVPISNHLYFYWYRQILGQKVEFLVSFYNNEISEKSEIFDDQFSVERPDGSNFTLKIRSTKLEDSAMYFCASGQGPDTQYFGPGTRLTVL.

This clonotype appeared a few times. The chain is built from TRBV5-1 and TRBJ2-7, with a tentative D call TRBD1 (7 bases). CDR1 and CDR2 from the germline V gene are SGHRS and YFSETQ. CDR3 length: 14 residues. The germline V and J ends were trimmed by 1 base and 4 bases, with 12 bases remaining between them. The CDR3 DNA reads TGCGCCAGCAGCTTGATGACAGGGAGGTACGAGCAGTACTTC. Translation gives CASSLMTGRYEQYF.

This clonotype was seen at least ten times. The V gene is TRBV11-2, the J gene TRBJ2-2; no clear D gene. There are 13 residues in the CDR3. V lost 1 base to trimming and J lost 7 bases, with 7 bases between them. CDR1 SGHAT and CDR2 FQNNGV come from the germline V gene. This CDR3 reads CASSLVRFGELFF. The CDR3, as DNA: TGTGCCAGCAGCTTAGTACGATTCGGGGAGCTGTTTTTT.

J is TRBJ1-1 and V is TRBV7-9, with D hard to call. The CDR3 length is 15 residues. V dropped 5 bases and J dropped 4 bases, with 17 bases sitting between them. CDR1 is SEHNR, CDR2 FQNEAQ, per germline (reference sequence). In DNA form, the CDR3 reads TGTGCCAGCAGCCTAACCACGGATATGGGCACTGAAGCTTTCTTT. Translated, it gives CASSLTTDMGTEAFF.

The sample holds a few counts of this clonotype. This chain joins TRBV6-6 and TRBJ2-7; D unresolved. Germline CDR1 is MNHNY and CDR2 is SVGAGI (reference sequence). The V gene lost 7 bases and the J gene lost 2 bases, with 9 bases spanning the gap. The CDR3 length is 12 residues. The CDR3 spells CASIGTAYEQYF. The DNA for the CDR3 is TGTGCCAGCATTGGAACCGCCTACGAGCAGTACTTC.